These 22 T cell receptor beta chains were sequenced from one sample in a study of Tregs in tolerant kidney transplant recipients (dated by TCRdb to between 2018 and 2021). Transplants used related donors with nonmyeloablative bone marrow transplantation; mixed chimerism was transient in the human trials. The library was prepared using the immunoSEQ multiplex PCR assay. TCRdb's version of the immuneACCESS table is confined to in-frame rearrangements and falls short of the full clone set. An unresolved V gene accounts for under half of the shortfall where checked; the remainder is of unknown origin. Present in this sample are tens of thousands of clones, roughly nine tenths of which were seen just once. Around 1.4% of the sample goes to the ten largest clones. The starting material was CD4+ T cells from blood (PBMCs), obtained 24 months after the transplant. The receptors stem from a human patient who received a combined kidney and bone marrow transplant. After a transplant, certain T cells may trace back to the graft donor.

The rearrangement links TRBV7-8 to TRBJ2-7; 7 nucleotides match TRBD1. Germline V gene data show CDR1 as SGHVS and CDR2 as FQNEAQ. J gave up 3 bases and V 4 bases, and 6 bases lay outside the gene matches. This CDR3 comprises 14 residues. CDR3 sequence: CASSSVYRGYEQYF. Here the CDR3 DNA reads TGTGCCAGCAGCTCAGTCTACAGGGGCTACGAGCAGTACTTC.

The chain carries TRBV7-3 and TRBJ2-5; weak D call: TRBD1 (7 bases). Per the germline V gene, CDR1 is SGHTA and CDR2 is FQGTGA. This CDR3 contains 16 residues. V gave up 0 bases and J gave up 0 bases, with 11 bases separating them. CDR3 nucleotide sequence: TGTGCCAGCAGCTTAACGGGGGGACAGTACCAAGAGACCCAGTACTTC. It specifies CASSLTGGQYQETQYF.

This chain links TRBV5-1 with TRBJ2-2; D is possibly TRBD2 (6 bases). The CDR3 has 14 amino acids. The germline CDR1 and CDR2 sequences are SGHRS and YFSETQ. With 6 bases removed from V and 0 bases from J, the gap between germline ends came to 9 bases. For the CDR3, the DNA is TGCGCCAGCATCGGAGGGGCGAACACCGGGGAGCTGTTTTTT. Protein sequence: CASIGGANTGELFF.

The J gene is TRBJ2-5, the V gene TRBV5-6; TRBD1 matches at 9 bases. This CDR3 is 15 amino acids long. Trimming removed 3 bases from V and 5 bases from J; junction bases left unmatched: 8. CDR1 and CDR2 from the germline V gene are SGHDT and YYEEEE. The CDR3 reads CASSSPGTGSETQYF. The CDR3 bases are TGTGCCAGCAGCTCTCCCGGGACAGGGAGCGAGACCCAGTACTTC.

This chain links TRBV20-1 with TRBJ2-1, with 8 bases lining up with TRBD1. The CDR3 is 11 amino acids. Germline V gene lookup returns CDR1 DFQATT and CDR2 SNEGSKA (reference sequence). Unmatched junction bases numbered 4, after V lost 3 bases and J lost 12 bases. The DNA of the CDR3 is TGCAGTGCTAGGGGGACAGGCCCGCAGTTCTTC. It encodes CSARGTGPQFF.

This clone was counted between two and nine times. The chain carries TRBV15 and TRBJ1-3; D is perhaps TRBD1 (5 bases). The CDR3 is 14 amino acids. The germline gives CDR1 LNHNV, CDR2 YYDKDF (reference sequence). V lost 8 bases to trimming and J lost 4 bases, with 15 bases between them. The CDR3 loop is CATSPGFGGNTIYF. In DNA, the CDR3 is TGTGCCACCTCCCCAGGGTTTGGAGGAAACACCATATATTTT.

In DNA form, the CDR3 reads TGTGCCAGCAGCCAGAAGGGGGGGCTTTCCTCCTACAATGAGCAGTTCTTC. Its translation is CASSQKGGLSSYNEQFF. The rearrangement uses TRBV5-4 and TRBJ2-1; perhaps TRBD2 as D (7 bases). This CDR3 is built from 17 residues. Germline V CDR1 and CDR2: SGHNT, YYREEE (reference sequence). Trimming removed 4 bases from V and 0 bases from J, with 17 bases in between.

J is TRBJ2-2 and V is TRBV6-6, with D uncertain. Deletions cut 7 bases from V and 7 bases from J, with 10 bases between. CDR1 is MNHNY, CDR2 SVGAGI, per germline (reference sequence). This CDR3 region has 12 residues. This chain's CDR3 is CASTTPGGELFF. The CDR3 bases are TGTGCCAGCACTACCCCCGGCGGGGAGCTGTTTTTT.

The V call is TRBV28, the J call TRBJ2-5; 7 nucleotides align to TRBD1. With 6 bases clipped from V and 3 bases from J, the junction kept 7 bases outside the gene matches. The CDR3 totals 14 residues. CDR1 and CDR2 (germline): MDHEN, SYDVKM. CDR3 region: CASRHRGGKETQYF. The CDR3 bases are TGTGCCAGCAGGCACAGGGGTGGTAAAGAGACCCAGTACTTC.

The rearrangement uses TRBV6-6 and TRBJ2-3; possible D gene TRBD1, 5 bases. CDR1 and CDR2 (germline): MNHNY, SVGAGI (reference sequence). The length of the CDR3 is 14 residues. Trimming pared 2 bases from V and 5 bases from J, leaving 11 bases between. The CDR3 here is CASSYAQGRDTQYF. Written as DNA, the CDR3 is TGTGCCAGCAGTTACGCGCAGGGAAGAGATACGCAGTATTTT.

The chain is built from TRBV7-6 and TRBJ2-5; no clear D. Germline V gene data show CDR1 as SGHVS and CDR2 as FNYEAQ. This CDR3 has 15 residues. Trimming removed 2 bases from V and 5 bases from J, with 15 bases in between. The CDR3 DNA follows: TGTGCCAGCAGCTTACAGTCGCTCACGAAGGAGACCCAGTACTTC. It is translated as CASSLQSLTKETQYF.

The CDR3 spells CASSSRVAGYNEQFF. In nucleotides, the CDR3 is TGTGCCAGCAGCTCTCGAGTAGCGGGTTACAATGAGCAGTTCTTC. This chain uses TRBV7-3 with TRBJ2-1, with 7 bases matching TRBD2. Trimming at V came to 4 bases and at J to 4 bases, leaving 7 bases not matched to a gene. The germline CDR1 and CDR2 sequences are SGHTA and FQGTGA. The CDR3 length is 15 residues.

The chain couples TRBV7-8 to TRBJ1-2, with 7 bases matching TRBD1. The CDR3 consists of 17 residues. The junction had 10 bases not matched to a gene; V was cut back by 1 base and J by 2 bases. Germline CDR1 SGHVS, CDR2 FQNEAQ. Written as DNA, the CDR3 is TGTGCCAGCAGCTTAGTGGCAGGGGGAGACCTGAACTATGGCTACACCTTC. The encoded protein is CASSLVAGGDLNYGYTF.

The rearrangement links TRBV7-9 to TRBJ2-1, with D maybe TRBD2 (6 bases). This CDR3 is built from 15 residues. The V end lost 4 bases, the J end lost 0 bases, and 10 bases lay between the germline ends. CDR1 is SEHNR and CDR2 is FQNEAQ in the germline V gene (reference sequence). The CDR3 coding sequence is TGTGCCAGCAGCTCCGCGGGAAGCTCCTACAATGAGCAGTTCTTC. Protein: CASSSAGSSYNEQFF. The entire variable domain, with the rest obtained from reference TRBV7-9 and TRBJ2-1, is as follows: DTGVSQNPRHKITKRGQNVTFRCDPISEHNRLYWYRQTLGQGPEFLTYFQNEAQLEKSRLLSDRFSAERPKGSFSTLEIQRTEQGDSAMYLCASSSAGSSYNEQFFGPGTRLTVL.

This clone was found once. The rearrangement joins TRBV5-4 to TRBJ2-7; D is ambiguous. CDR1 is SGHNT, CDR2 YYREEE, per germline (reference sequence). The CDR3 is made up of 14 amino acids. With 1 base removed from V and 0 bases from J, the gap between germline ends came to 8 bases. The CDR3 here is CASSLSVHSYEQYF. The CDR3 DNA sequence: TGTGCCAGCAGCTTGTCGGTTCACTCCTACGAGCAGTACTTC.

The chain recombines TRBV7-2 with TRBJ2-5, with 13 bases identical to TRBD2. The CDR3 runs to 15 residues. The V and J ends lost 5 bases and 5 bases, in that order; junction bases with no gene match: 5. Germline V CDR1 and CDR2: SGHTA, FQGNSA. Written as DNA, the CDR3 is TGTGCCAGCAGCAGGGAGACTAGCGGGGGGGAGACCCAGTACTTC. Translating it yields CASSRETSGGETQYF.

The DNA of the CDR3 is TGTGCCACCCTAGCGGGGATACCCTACGAGCAGTACTTC. Amino acid sequence: CATLAGIPYEQYF. V is TRBV10-3 and J is TRBJ2-7; 9 nucleotides match TRBD2. The length of the CDR3 is 13 residues. The junction had 6 bases not matched to a gene; V was cut back by 10 bases and J by 2 bases. CDR1 and CDR2 from the germline V gene are ENHRY and SYGVKD.

The V and J genes are TRBV2 and TRBJ2-7; 10 bases align to TRBD1. Germline CDR1 reads SNHLY; CDR2 reads FYNNEI. The CDR3 is 16 amino acids. The ends lost 7 bases at V and 2 bases at J; junction bases unmatched: 11. The CDR3 here is CASTLTRTGGAYEQYF. CDR3 nucleotides: TGTGCCAGCACCCTGACTCGGACAGGGGGGGCCTACGAGCAGTACTTC.

The CDR3 region is CASSPIAGVGNEQFF. The DNA for the CDR3 is TGTGCCAGCAGCCCGATAGCGGGAGTCGGCAATGAGCAGTTCTTC. This chain joins TRBV9 and TRBJ2-1, with 9 bases that match TRBD2. This CDR3 contains 15 residues. J gave up 6 bases and V 4 bases, and 8 bases lay outside the gene matches. Germline loops: CDR1 SGDLS, CDR2 YYNGEE.

V is TRBV5-1 and J is TRBJ2-3; a possible D gene is TRBD1 (6 bases). Trimming cost V 2 bases and J 0 bases, with 13 bases left between them. This CDR3 contains 16 residues. Germline V gene sequence: CDR1 SGHRS, CDR2 YFSETQ. The CDR3 sequence is CASSLQGPSSTDTQYF. In DNA form, the CDR3 reads TGCGCCAGCAGCTTACAGGGTCCCAGTAGCACAGATACGCAGTATTTT.

This chain uses TRBV5-1 with TRBJ2-3; 12 bases line up with TRBD2. Germline assignment: CDR1 SGHRS and CDR2 YFSETQ. This CDR3 is built from 15 residues. V lost 4 bases, J lost 2 bases, and 2 bases stayed unmatched. The DNA of the CDR3 is TGCGCCAGCAGCAGACTAGCGGGGGTCACAGATACGCAGTATTTT. This sequence encodes CASSRLAGVTDTQYF.

V is TRBV4-3 and J is TRBJ1-4; no clear D gene. Trimming pared 1 base from V and 0 bases from J, leaving 12 bases between. Germline lookup yields CDR1 LGHNA and CDR2 YSLEER. This CDR3 is built from 17 residues. In DNA, the CDR3 is TGCGCCAGCAGCCAAGGGAGGAGAATCGCAACTAATGAAAAACTGTTTTTT. Protein product: CASSQGRRIATNEKLFF.